Listed below are T cell receptor beta chains from one sample, sequenced in a study of shared clonotypes between healthy human individuals. Profiled with immunoSEQ multiplex PCR; TCRdb holds only in-frame clones, not every one. This sample has a few hundred thousand clones, with 95% to 96% found just once. The sequenced sample consisted of naive CD8+ T cells sorted from blood. The source is a woman aged 30 to 39 in good health. CDR3s include the opening cysteine and the closing phenylalanine or tryptophan. The D gene is left open where the match is weak.

d_call | j_call | v_call | cdr3_nt | cdr3_aa
TRBD2 | TRBJ2-3 | TRBV20-1 | TGCAGTGCAAGACTAGCGGGGACGCTGTATTTT | CSARLAGTLYF
TRBD1 | TRBJ1-2 | TRBV27 | TGTGCCAGCAGTCGAGTGACAGGGGCCCAGTATGGCTACACCTTC | CASSRVTGAQYGYTF
TRBD1 | TRBJ2-3 | TRBV2 | TGTGCCAGCAGTGAAGGGACAGGGGCAGCAGATACGCAGTATTTT | CASSEGTGAADTQYF
. | TRBJ1-4 | TRBV9 | TGTGCCAGCAGCCCCCGAGCGGGGGAACGACTGTTTTTT | CASSPRAGERLFF
. | TRBJ2-3 | TRBV5-6 | TGTGCCAGCAGCTCAGGAGGAGGAGAGTCATCAGATACGCAGTATTTT | CASSSGGGESSDTQYF
. | TRBJ2-4 | TRBV27 | TGTGCCAGCATAAAAGGTGCCAAAAACATTCAGTACTTC | CASIKGAKNIQYF
. | TRBJ2-3 | TRBV7-9 | TGTGCCAGCAGCCCCCCCTGGGGAGACACAGATACGCAGTATTTT | CASSPPWGDTDTQYF
. | TRBJ2-7 | TRBV29-1 | TGCAGCGTGGTACTAGTGGACTTCTCCTACGAGCAGTACTTC | CSVVLVDFSYEQYF
. | TRBJ2-1 | TRBV4-2 | TGTGCCAGCAGCCAAGAGTCGGGCCTAGCTCTCGGAGAGCAGTTCTTC | CASSQESGLALGEQFF
. | TRBJ2-5 | TRBV2 | TGTGCCAGCAGTGGGGTCAGGACACGAGAGACCCAGTACTTC | CASSGVRTRETQYF
. | TRBJ2-7 | TRBV29-1 | TGCAGCGTTGATTCGGGAACTACTCCTAACGAGCAGTACTTC | CSVDSGTTPNEQYF
. | TRBJ2-1 | TRBV4-2 | TGTGCCAGCAGCCAAGACCGGGATAAAGATAATGAGCAGTTCTTC | CASSQDRDKDNEQFF
. | TRBJ1-6 | TRBV28 | TGTGCCAGCCGTTGGGCGGGGAATTCACCCCTCCACTTT | CASRWAGNSPLHF
. | TRBJ2-7 | TRBV28 | TGTGCCAGCAGTGAGACTACCGAGCAGTACTTC | CASSETTEQYF
. | TRBJ2-5 | TRBV27 | TGTGCCAGCGGCGGGCCGGCGGAGACCCAGTACTTC | CASGGPAETQYF
TRBD2 | TRBJ2-7 | TRBV6-6 | TGTGCCAGCAGTTACAGCACCCGGGAGGCCTACGAGCAGTACTTC | CASSYSTREAYEQYF
. | TRBJ2-6 | TRBV14 | TGTGCCAGCAGCCAAGACCGCCTCGGACAGCGCATACTCAGCTCTGGGGCCAACGTCCTGACTTTC | CASSQDRLGQRILSSGANVLTF
. | TRBJ1-2 | TRBV9 | TGTGCCAGCAGCGTAGACCCAGGGGAGGGTGATGGCTACACCTTC | CASSVDPGEGDGYTF
TRBD1 | TRBJ1-1 | TRBV5-1 | TGCGCCAGCAGCTCTACAGGGGCGACTGAAGCTTTCTTT | CASSSTGATEAFF
. | TRBJ2-7 | TRBV5-4 | TGTGCCAGCAGCTCCCCCCTGGACGAGCAGTACTTC | CASSSPLDEQYF
. | TRBJ1-1 | TRBV27 | TGTGCCAGCAGTTTATCGGGCAGGTTGAACACTGAAGCTTTCTTT | CASSLSGRLNTEAFF
TRBD2 | TRBJ2-1 | TRBV7-2 | TGTGCCAGCAGCTTAGCGTGGCTAGCGGAGAGCGACAATGAGCAGTTCTTC | CASSLAWLAESDNEQFF
TRBD2 | TRBJ2-5 | TRBV5-1 | TGCGCCAGCAGCTTGGGACTAGCGGGAGGGCCGGAGACCCAGTACTTC | CASSLGLAGGPETQYF
. | TRBJ1-1 | TRBV25-1 | TGTGCCAGACGGAACACTGAAGCTTTCTTT | CARRNTEAFF
. | TRBJ2-1 | TRBV19 | TGTGCCAGTAGCTTCTACAATGAGCAGTTCTTC | CASSFYNEQFF
. | TRBJ2-7 | TRBV21-1 | TGTGCCAGCAGCAAAGTTGGCGGGAGGGCAGGTGGCTCCTACGAGCAGTACTTC | CASSKVGGRAGGSYEQYF
. | TRBJ2-7 | TRBV6-5 | TGTGCCAGCAGCCCCGACAGGCTCTTACGAGCGCAGTACTTC | CASSPDRLLRAQYF
TRBD2 | TRBJ2-5 | TRBV7-2 | TGTGCCAGCAGCCCCTGGGGGGGAGGGGCTGAGACCCAGTACTTC | CASSPWGGGAETQYF
. | TRBJ1-2 | TRBV4-1 | TGCGCCAGCAGCCAATCCGAACTGGGGCAACAGGGCTACACCTTC | CASSQSELGQQGYTF
TRBD1 | TRBJ1-2 | TRBV19 | TGTGCCAGTAGAAGGGACAGTTTGAACTATGGCTACACCTTC | CASRRDSLNYGYTF
. | TRBJ1-1 | TRBV15 | TGTGCCACCAGCAGAGATGCCCGGGTACAGCCCTGGGCTTTCTTT | CATSRDARVQPWAFF
. | TRBJ1-5 | TRBV15 | TGTGCCACCAGCAGAGACGGGACTGCTAGCAATCAGCCCCAGCATTTT | CATSRDGTASNQPQHF
. | TRBJ1-3 | TRBV16 | TGTGCCAGCAGCCAAGGCTTCTCTGGAAACACCATATATTTT | CASSQGFSGNTIYF
TRBD2 | TRBJ2-7 | TRBV4-2 | TGTGCCAGCAGCCAACTCGCTGAGCTAGCGGGATACGAGCAGTACTTC | CASSQLAELAGYEQYF
. | TRBJ2-7 | TRBV14 | TGTGCCAGCAGCCAAGGGGTTTCCCCCTACGAGCAGTACTTC | CASSQGVSPYEQYF
TRBD2 | TRBJ2-3 | TRBV29-1 | TGCAGCGCTGACGCGGGGGACAGCACAGATACGCAGTATTTT | CSADAGDSTDTQYF
. | TRBJ1-3 | TRBV29-1 | TGCAGCGTCTCGGGGATCCGTGAAAACACCATATATTTT | CSVSGIRENTIYF
. | TRBJ2-5 | TRBV28 | TGTGCCAGCAGTTTATTCTGGGCGAACCAAGAGACCCAGTACTTC | CASSLFWANQETQYF
. | TRBJ2-1 | TRBV7-8 | TGTGCCAGCAGCACCCCCCGAGCTTACTCCTACAATGAGCAGTTCTTC | CASSTPRAYSYNEQFF
. | TRBJ2-7 | TRBV27 | TGTGCCAGCAGCGGAGCGTGGGAGCCCTCCTACGAGCAGTACTTC | CASSGAWEPSYEQYF
. | TRBJ2-7 | TRBV27 | TGTGCCAGCAGTTCCCACTACGAGCAGTACTTC | CASSSHYEQYF
TRBD1 | TRBJ1-2 | TRBV10-1 | TGCGCCAGCAGCCGGGACAGCACAGTTGGCTACACCTTC | CASSRDSTVGYTF
TRBD1 | TRBJ2-2 | TRBV27 | TGTGCCAGCAGCGACAGGGTCGGGACCGGGGAGCTGTTTTTT | CASSDRVGTGELFF
TRBD2 | TRBJ2-7 | TRBV30 | TGTGCCTGGAGCCGGAGCGGGAGCAACGAGCAGTACTTC | CAWSRSGSNEQYF
. | TRBJ2-7 | TRBV9 | TGTGCCAGCAGCGTAGGGGTCCCCGGCGACGAGCAGTACTTC | CASSVGVPGDEQYF